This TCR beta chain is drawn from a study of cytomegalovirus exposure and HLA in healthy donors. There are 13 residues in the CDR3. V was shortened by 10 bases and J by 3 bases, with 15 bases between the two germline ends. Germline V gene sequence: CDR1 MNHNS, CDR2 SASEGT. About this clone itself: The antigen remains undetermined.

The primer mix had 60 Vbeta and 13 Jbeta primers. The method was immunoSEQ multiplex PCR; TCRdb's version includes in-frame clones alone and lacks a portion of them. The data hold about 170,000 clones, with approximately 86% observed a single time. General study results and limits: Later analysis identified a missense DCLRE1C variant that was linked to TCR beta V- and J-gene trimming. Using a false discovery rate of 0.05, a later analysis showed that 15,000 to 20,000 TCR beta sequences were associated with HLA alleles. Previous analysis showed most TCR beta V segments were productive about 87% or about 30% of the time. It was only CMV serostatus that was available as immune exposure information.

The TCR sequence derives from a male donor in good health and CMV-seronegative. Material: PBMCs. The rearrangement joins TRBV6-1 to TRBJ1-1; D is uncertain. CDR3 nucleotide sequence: TGTGCCATCGTCCCCTCGAGGGACACTGAAGCTTTCTTT. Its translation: CAIVPSRDTEAFF.